The entry that follows covers one T cell receptor beta chain sequence. The antigen remains unidentified. The V and J ends lost 3 bases and 6 bases respectively, with 9 bases between them. The CDR3 totals 13 residues. CDR1 is GTSNPN and CDR2 is SVGIG in the germline V gene (reference sequence). This entry is derived from a study of T cell responses to AZD1222 COVID-19 vaccine. Overall study results and limits: It was only 6 or 7 AZD1222 recipients who were seropositive at baseline. Reportedly, close to half of spike-specific TCRs are directed against unmutated variant regions.

The assay was immunoSEQ multiplex PCR, and TCRdb's table has in-frame clones only and misses some. The table records fewer than 120,000 clones, roughly 90% of them present only once. The sequenced sample was peripheral blood, obtained 28 days after the second AZD1222 dose. The V and J genes are TRBV30 and TRBJ1-6; tentatively, D is TRBD1 (5 bases). The sequence was obtained from an adult who received the AZD1222 COVID-19 vaccine. CDR3 DNA: TGTGCCTGGAGGGGGGTAACTAATTCACCCCTCCACTTT. Translated, it gives CAWRGVTNSPLHF.